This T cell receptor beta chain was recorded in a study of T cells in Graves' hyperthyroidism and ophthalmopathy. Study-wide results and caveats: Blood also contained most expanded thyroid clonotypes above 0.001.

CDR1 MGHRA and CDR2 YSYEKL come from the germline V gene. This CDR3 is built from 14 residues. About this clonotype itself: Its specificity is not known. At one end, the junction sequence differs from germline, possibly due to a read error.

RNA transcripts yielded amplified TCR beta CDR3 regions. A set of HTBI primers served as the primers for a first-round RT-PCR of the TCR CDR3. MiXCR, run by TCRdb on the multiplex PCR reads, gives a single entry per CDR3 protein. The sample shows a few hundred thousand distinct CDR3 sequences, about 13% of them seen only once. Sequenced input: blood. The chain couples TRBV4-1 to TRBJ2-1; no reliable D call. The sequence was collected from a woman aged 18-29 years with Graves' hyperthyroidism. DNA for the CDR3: TGTGCCAGCAGCCAGGATCTAGGGAACAATGAGCAGTTCTTC. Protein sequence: CASSQDLGNNEQFF.